The clone carrying this T cell receptor (beta chain) has only a few counts. As yet, its antigen is unknown. The sample belongs to a study of beta chain features in type 1 diabetes. Every isolated RNA sample was fully reverse transcribed, so sequencing captured expressed TCRB transcripts. Sequencing was performed with immunoSEQ multiplex PCR; in TCRdb, only in-frame clones are kept and a portion is missing. The sample comprises about 660,000 clones, around 15% of which are singletons, and 0.035% to 0.04% rests with the top ten. Notes on the study in general: Moderate yet significant TCRB CDR3 shortening was seen in Type 1 diabetes patients in all four CD4+ subsets. VDJ junctions sequenced from type 1 diabetes patients showed fewer insertions and more deletions. HLA influence on TCRB rearrangement stayed unresolved here.

Sorting gave populations that all exceeded 95% purity. V was cut by 1 base and J by 2 bases, with 12 bases left in between. There are 16 residues in the CDR3. The germline gives CDR1 LNHDA, CDR2 SQIVND (reference sequence). The TCR originated in a man younger than 30 with type 1 diabetes. The specimen sequenced was naive CD4+ T cells from blood. The J gene is TRBJ2-1, the V gene TRBV19, with a tentative D call TRBD2 (7 bases). The CDR3 loop is CASSIVPGGTYNEQFF. The CDR3 DNA follows: TGTGCCAGTAGTATAGTTCCGGGGGGCACCTACAATGAGCAGTTCTTC.